This T cell receptor beta chain is drawn from a study of cytomegalovirus exposure and HLA in healthy donors. General study findings and limits: Most TCRs appeared rarely, but some public TCRs recurred in many donors. Using a false discovery rate of 0.05, a later analysis showed that 16,000 or so TCR beta sequences were associated with HLA alleles.

Germline V gene sequence: CDR1 GTSNPN, CDR2 SVGIG (reference sequence). J gave up 9 bases and V 0 bases, and 4 bases lay outside the gene matches. The CDR3 runs 15 residues. For this clone: The target antigen is unknown.

The PCR ran on 60 Vbeta and 13 Jbeta primers. The method was immunoSEQ multiplex PCR; TCRdb's version includes in-frame clones alone and lacks a portion of them. Among more than 150,000 clones, approximately 81% were seen once, and the ten largest hold 0.2% to 0.3%. The sequencing sample was made of PBMCs. The rearrangement joins TRBV30 to TRBJ2-1; 14 nucleotides line up with TRBD2. The TCR originated in a boy younger than 18 in good health and CMV-seronegative. The CDR3 DNA reads TGTGCCTGGAGTGTCGGACTAGCGGGGGGTAGTGAGCAGTTCTTC. Translation gives CAWSVGLAGGSEQFF. Full variable domain (outside the CDR3, taken from reference TRBV30 and TRBJ2-1): SQTIHQWPATLVQPVGSPLSLECTVEGTSNPNLYWYRQAAGRGLQLLFYSVGIGQISSEVPQNLSASRPQDRQFILSSKKLLLSDSGFYLCAWSVGLAGGSEQFFGPGTRLTVL.